The source of this TCR beta chain is a study of T cells in Graves' hyperthyroidism and ophthalmopathy. Points from the study as a whole: Peripheral blood also featured most of the thyroid clonotypes expanded above 0.001.

At least ten counts were recorded for this clonotype. The antigen is unknown. Germline CDR1 and CDR2: SGHTA and FQGNSA. This CDR3 comprises 15 residues. The V segment lost 2 bases and the J segment 3 bases; nucleotides outside the gene matches: 4. The investigators amplified TCR beta CDR3 regions from RNA transcripts. First-round RT-PCR of the TCR CDR3 relied on the HTBI primer set. TCRdb re-derived calls from the multiplex PCR reads in MiXCR, one entry per CDR3 protein. The table has 400,000 to 500,000 distinct CDR3 sequences, approximately 13% seen once. The chain carries TRBV7-2 and TRBJ2-7; TRBD1 aligns across 10 bases. The sequence was obtained from a woman under 30 with Graves' hyperthyroidism. The sample consisted of blood. The CDR3 reads CASSLNGQGVYEQYF. CDR3 sequence (DNA): TGTGCCAGCAGCTTAAACGGACAGGGGGTCTACGAGCAGTACTTC.